This T cell receptor (beta chain) was retrieved from a study of human T cells and chemical hapten exposure. Regarding the study as a whole: No shift was seen in TCRs above 1 in 1000 frequency with DPC sensitization.

This clonotype has a handful of counts. Its matching antigen is unknown. The study used a library that attached unique molecular identifiers to individual cDNA molecules. TCRdb re-analysed the 5' RACE reads in MiXCR, keeping a single row per CDR3 protein. The profile covers 81,000 or so distinct CDR3 sequences, with about 7.7% appearing a single time and approximately 2.1% taken by the ten largest. Trimming removed 6 bases from V and 8 bases from J, with 13 bases in between. CDR1 MNHNY and CDR2 SVGAGI come from the germline V gene (reference sequence). CDR3 length: 12 amino acids. Unseparated into fractions, whole blood served as the source from which total RNA was extracted.

The chain employs TRBV6-6 and TRBJ1-2; the D is unclear. The clonotype comes from a male donor in good health. This CDR3 reads CASSPPVAGYTF. The CDR3 DNA reads TGTGCCAGCAGCCCCCCTGTAGCGGGCTACACCTTC.